This TCR beta chain derives from a study of regulatory T cells in long-lasting Graves disease. In germline, CDR1 is SNHLY, CDR2 FYNNEI. CDR3 length equals 15 residues. The trim removed 6 bases at V and 4 bases at J, leaving 9 bases unmatched. Time point of the sample: persistent/refractory GD, antithyroid drugs over 5 years with positive TRAb. Scientists built the TCR library using RNA that was extracted from PBMCs. In the case of this clonotype: What it recognizes is unknown.

Overall study results and limits: Patients with persistent disease showed a bias toward TRBV28, TRBJ1-2 and TRBJ2-5.

Through Arm-PCR of CDR3 regions and iRepertoire HTBI primers, TCR beta libraries were built. TCRdb itself ran the multiplex PCR reads through MiXCR, one entry per CDR3 protein. Of about 310,000 distinct CDR3 sequences detected, around 21% appear once; the ten largest clones hold 56%. The sequence came from a female donor with Graves disease. The rearrangement links TRBV2 to TRBJ1-5; 7 bases are a match to TRBD1. The sequenced sample was peripheral blood mononuclear cells (PBMCs), obtained when the disease was refractory, from a patient treated with antithyroid drugs. The CDR3 protein is CASSPLQGNNQPQHF. The DNA of the CDR3 is TGTGCCAGCAGCCCGTTACAGGGGAATAATCAGCCCCAGCATTTT.